This T cell receptor beta chain was found in a study of spatial heterogeneity in lung cancer. Regarding the study as a whole: Counts that tracked tumor mutation counts were those of expanded intratumoral alpha and beta TCRs.

TCRdb re-analysed the 5' RACE reads in MiXCR, keeping a single row per CDR3 protein. The sample gives 13,000 or so distinct CDR3 sequences, 3% to 4% of which show up once; around a sixth is in the top ten. CDR3 length: 15 residues. Germline-derived CDR1 and CDR2 are SNHLY and FYNNEI. V trimming: 4 bases; J trimming: 0 bases; junction bases outside the gene matches: 3. Time point described: sample taken at primary tumor resection. This clonotype has ten or more counts. Antigen: not known. This TCR derives from a male donor with early-stage non-small cell lung cancer. V is TRBV2 and J is TRBJ2-3, with TRBD1 identical over 8 bases. The sequences come from lung tumor tissue, collected at surgery. Here the CDR3 DNA reads TGTGCCAGCAGTGCCGGGACAGGTAGCACAGATACGCAGTATTTT. Protein product: CASSAGTGSTDTQYF.